This T cell receptor beta chain stems from a study of T cells in Graves' hyperthyroidism and ophthalmopathy. At the level of the study: Peripheral blood specimens were obtained at initial diagnosis, prior to any treatment. Study-level points and caveats: Onset of ophthalmopathy came a median roughly 6.4 months after the model predicted it.

The TCR beta CDR3 regions underwent amplification using RNA transcripts as the source. HTBI primers were the set used in a first-round RT-PCR of the TCR CDR3. TCRdb re-derived calls from the multiplex PCR reads in MiXCR, one entry per CDR3 protein. The repertoire holds 350,000 or so distinct CDR3 sequences, with around a sixth as singletons. In this sample, this clonotype turned up many times. Its antigen is still unknown. Stable Graves' hyperthyroidism denoted no ophthalmopathy progression over 18 months. The germline CDR1 and CDR2 sequences are DFQATT and SNEGSKA (reference sequence). This CDR3 is built from 14 residues. The junction had 12 bases not matched to a gene; V was cut back by 6 bases and J by 5 bases.

The rearrangement uses TRBV20-1 and TRBJ2-5; 7 bases agree with TRBD1. The clonotype comes from a woman aged 45-60 years with Graves' hyperthyroidism. Sequencing input: blood. DNA of the CDR3: TGCAGTGCCCCATTACAGGGGTCTGGGGAGACCCAGTACTTC. This gives the protein CSAPLQGSGETQYF.